This record looks at one TCR beta chain sequence and its context. Antigen unknown. V lost 2 bases, J lost 4 bases, and 9 bases lay in between. The length of the CDR3 is 14 residues. Germline-derived CDR1 and CDR2 are LNHDA and SQIVND (reference sequence). This sample is part of a study of T cell clonotyping in hematopoietic cell transplantation. Notes on the study in general: At the given depth, recipient repertoires were over 97% de novo clonotypes. Cells were unsorted, so CD4 and CD8 contributions were not separated. Graft donor and pretransplant recipient Inverse Simpson Index values predicted broader posttransplant TCR diversity. Recipient TCR diversity dropped after transplant; expanded clonotypes rose from day 30 to 180.

The data were produced by immunoSEQ multiplex PCR, yet TCRdb's version contains in-frame clones alone and is incomplete. The sample carries roughly 5,000 clones, approximately 91% recorded once. The chain carries TRBV19 and TRBJ1-5, with a tentative D call TRBD1 (5 bases). The source of this sequence is a female patient aged 50-59 years who had an allogeneic stem cell transplant from a related donor, so the T cells may come from the graft donor. Some clones in this sample may be carry-over from other donors' samples. The sample here was peripheral blood mononuclear cells, taken 100 days after allogeneic stem cell transplant. The CDR3, as DNA: TGTGCCAGTAGTATACAGGGACCAAATCAGCCCCAGCATTTT. Amino acid sequence: CASSIQGPNQPQHF.